The source of this TCR beta chain is a study of metastatic and nonmetastatic thyroid tumors. The overall study: The study looked at repertoires side by side in blood and in tumor or nodule tissue from malignant and benign thyroid patients.

All patients were untreated before thyroid surgery. Authors' data handling: Clinicopathological groups supplied CDR3 differences that were used to build a distant-metastasis classifier for papillary thyroid cancer. TCRdb re-processed the PCR reads through MiXCR. The V and J calls here are based on TCRdb, not the publication. The sample carries roughly 9,500 clones, about 30% recorded once. Notes on this clone: Its antigen is as yet unknown.

Per germline, CDR1 SGHRS and CDR2 YFSETQ. The germline V and J ends were trimmed by 0 bases and 1 base, with 12 bases remaining between them. CDR3 length: 16 residues. General study findings and limits: Reports indicated that malignant thyroid tumors showed significantly higher TCR beta diversity than benign nodules did, in blood and tumor.

V gene TRBV5-1 combines with J gene TRBJ2-3, with D perhaps matching TRBD1 (6 bases). The sample consisted of tumor tissue. The TCR sequence derives from a female donor with papillary thyroid cancer or a benign thyroid nodule (not recorded which). Some clones in this sample may be carry-over from other donors' samples. DNA for the CDR3: TGCGCCAGCAGCTTGGAACAGGGCCATCGCACAGATACGCAGTATTTT. Translated: CASSLEQGHRTDTQYF.